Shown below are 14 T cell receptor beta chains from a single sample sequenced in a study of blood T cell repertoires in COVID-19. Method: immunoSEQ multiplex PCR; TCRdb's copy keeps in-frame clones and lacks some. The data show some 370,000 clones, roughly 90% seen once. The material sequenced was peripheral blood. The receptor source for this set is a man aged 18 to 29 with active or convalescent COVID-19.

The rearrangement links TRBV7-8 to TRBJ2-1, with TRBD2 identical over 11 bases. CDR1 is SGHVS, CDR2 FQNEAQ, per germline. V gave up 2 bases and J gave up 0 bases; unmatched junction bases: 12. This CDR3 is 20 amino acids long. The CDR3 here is CASSLLVVSGRESSYNEQFF. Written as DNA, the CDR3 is TGTGCCAGCAGCTTACTAGTGGTTAGCGGGAGGGAAAGCTCCTACAATGAGCAGTTCTTC.

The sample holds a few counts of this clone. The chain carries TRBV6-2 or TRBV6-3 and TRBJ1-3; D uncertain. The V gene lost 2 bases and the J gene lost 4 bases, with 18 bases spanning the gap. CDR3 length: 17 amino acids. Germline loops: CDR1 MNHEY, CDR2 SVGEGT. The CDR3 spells CASSYHTARVAGNTIYF. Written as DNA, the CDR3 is TGTGCCAGCAGTTACCATACCGCGAGGGTTGCCGGAAACACCATATATTTT.

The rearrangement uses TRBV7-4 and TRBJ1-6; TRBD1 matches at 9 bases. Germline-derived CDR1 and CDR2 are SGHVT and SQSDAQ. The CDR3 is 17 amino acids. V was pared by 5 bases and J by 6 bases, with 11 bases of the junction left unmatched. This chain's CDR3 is CASSQEGQGLGNSPLHF. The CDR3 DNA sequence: TGTGCCAGCAGCCAGGAAGGACAGGGGTTGGGTAATTCACCCCTCCACTTT.

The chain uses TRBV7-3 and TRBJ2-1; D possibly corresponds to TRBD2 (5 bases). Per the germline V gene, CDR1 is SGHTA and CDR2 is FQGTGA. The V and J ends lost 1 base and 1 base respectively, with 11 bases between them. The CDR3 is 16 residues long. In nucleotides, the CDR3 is TGTGCCAGCAGCTTAAGTCCCCGCGGGTCCTACAATGAGCAGTTCTTC. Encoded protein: CASSLSPRGSYNEQFF. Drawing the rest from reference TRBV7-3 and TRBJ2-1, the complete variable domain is GAGVSQTPSNKVTEKGKYVELRCDPISGHTALYWYRQSLGQGPEFLIYFQGTGAADDSGLPNDRFFAVRPEGSVSTLKIQRTERGDSAVYLCASSLSPRGSYNEQFFGPGTRLTVL.

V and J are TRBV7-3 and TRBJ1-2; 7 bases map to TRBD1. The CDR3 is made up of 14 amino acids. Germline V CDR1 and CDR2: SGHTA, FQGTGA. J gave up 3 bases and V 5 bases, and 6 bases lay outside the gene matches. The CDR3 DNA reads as TGTGCCAGCAGCCCCGGGCAGGGGGACTATGGCTACACCTTC. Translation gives CASSPGQGDYGYTF.

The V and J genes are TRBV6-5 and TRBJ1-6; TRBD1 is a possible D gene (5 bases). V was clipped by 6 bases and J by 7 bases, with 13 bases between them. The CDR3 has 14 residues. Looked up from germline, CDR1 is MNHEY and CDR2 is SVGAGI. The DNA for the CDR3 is TGTGCCAGCAGCTTTCAGGGAGGCAATTCACCCCTCCACTTT. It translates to CASSFQGGNSPLHF.

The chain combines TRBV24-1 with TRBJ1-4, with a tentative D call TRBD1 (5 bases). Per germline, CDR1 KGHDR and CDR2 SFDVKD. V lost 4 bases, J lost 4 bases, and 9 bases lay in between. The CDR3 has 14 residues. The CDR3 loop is CATSESGYNEKLFF. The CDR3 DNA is TGTGCCACCAGTGAGTCAGGGTATAATGAAAAACTGTTTTTT.

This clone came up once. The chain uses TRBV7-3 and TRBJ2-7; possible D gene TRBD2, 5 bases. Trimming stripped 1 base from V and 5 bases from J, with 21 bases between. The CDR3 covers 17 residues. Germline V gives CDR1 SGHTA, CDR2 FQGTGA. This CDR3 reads CASSLNPAGVLSHEQYF. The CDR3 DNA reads TGTGCCAGCAGCTTAAACCCCGCCGGGGTTCTTTCTCACGAGCAGTACTTC.

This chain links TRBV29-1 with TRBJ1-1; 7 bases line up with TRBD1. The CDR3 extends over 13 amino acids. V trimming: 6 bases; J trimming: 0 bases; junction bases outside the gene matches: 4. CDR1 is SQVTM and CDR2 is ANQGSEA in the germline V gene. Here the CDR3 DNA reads TGCAGCGTCACCGGGACAGTGAACACTGAAGCTTTCTTT. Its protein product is CSVTGTVNTEAFF.

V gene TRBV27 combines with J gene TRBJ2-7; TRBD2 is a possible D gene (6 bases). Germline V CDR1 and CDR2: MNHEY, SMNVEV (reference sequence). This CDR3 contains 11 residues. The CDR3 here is CTTGLPYEQYF. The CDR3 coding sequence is TGTACCACGGGACTCCCCTACGAGCAGTACTTC.

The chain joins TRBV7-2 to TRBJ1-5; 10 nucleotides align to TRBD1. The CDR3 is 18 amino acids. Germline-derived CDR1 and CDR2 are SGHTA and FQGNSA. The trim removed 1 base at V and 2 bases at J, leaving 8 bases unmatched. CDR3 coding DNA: TGTGCCAGCAGCTTAGGCTTCATCGGGACAGGGGGCAATCAGCCCCAGCATTTT. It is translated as CASSLGFIGTGGNQPQHF.

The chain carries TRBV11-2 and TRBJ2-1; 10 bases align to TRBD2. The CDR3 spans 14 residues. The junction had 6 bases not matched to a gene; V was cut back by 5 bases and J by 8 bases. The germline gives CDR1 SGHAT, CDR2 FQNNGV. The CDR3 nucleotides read TGTGCCAGCAGCCCCCCTAGCGGGAGTGATGAGCAGTTCTTC. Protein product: CASSPPSGSDEQFF.

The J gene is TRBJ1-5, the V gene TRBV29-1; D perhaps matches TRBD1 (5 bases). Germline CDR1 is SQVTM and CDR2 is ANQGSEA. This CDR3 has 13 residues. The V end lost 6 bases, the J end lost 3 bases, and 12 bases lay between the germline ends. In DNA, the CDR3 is TGCAGCGTCAATCAGGGAAACAATCAGCCCCAGCATTTT. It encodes CSVNQGNNQPQHF.

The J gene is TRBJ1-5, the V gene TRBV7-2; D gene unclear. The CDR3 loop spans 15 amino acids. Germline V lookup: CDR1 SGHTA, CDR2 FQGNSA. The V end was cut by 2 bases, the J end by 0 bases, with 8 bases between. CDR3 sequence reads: CASSLWAYSNQPQHF. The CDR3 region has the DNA TGTGCCAGCAGCTTATGGGCTTATAGCAATCAGCCCCAGCATTTT.